Following are 28 T cell receptor beta chains from one sample sequenced in a study of blood T cell repertoires in COVID-19. Only in-frame clones appear in the TCRdb table, and some are missing; sequencing was by immunoSEQ multiplex PCR. The sample includes hundreds of thousands of clones, 70% to 90% of them seen just once. The specimen was peripheral blood. These receptors all stem from a man aged 18 to 30 with active or convalescent COVID-19.

The J gene is TRBJ2-2, the V gene TRBV10-1; D not resolved. V lost 0 bases and J lost 0, with 5 bases in between. There are 15 residues in the CDR3. Germline values: CDR1 WNHNN, CDR2 SYGVQD (reference sequence). The CDR3 nucleotides read TGCGCCAGCAGTGAGTCGAGATCGAACACCGGGGAGCTGTTTTTT. It codes for CASSESRSNTGELFF.

The chain has TRBV10-3 and TRBJ2-1, with TRBD2 as a possible D gene (5 bases). Germline V gene lookup returns CDR1 ENHRY and CDR2 SYGVKD. CDR3 length: 15 amino acids. V lost 6 bases and J lost 2, with 14 bases in between. The CDR3 loop reads CAISSHTGTYNEQFF. CDR3 in DNA: TGTGCCATCAGCTCTCACACCGGGACCTACAATGAGCAGTTCTTC.

This CDR3 reads CASSVGSTGGTLSEQYF. CDR3 nucleotide sequence: TGTGCCAGCAGCGTAGGATCAACGGGGGGAACCCTCAGCGAGCAGTACTTC. The chain has TRBV9 and TRBJ2-7, with TRBD2 identical over 7 bases. This CDR3 comprises 17 residues. Germline V lookup: CDR1 SGDLS, CDR2 YYNGEE. The ends lost 0 bases at V and 6 bases at J; junction bases unmatched: 15.

The rearrangement links TRBV5-1 to TRBJ2-5; no reliable D call. Germline V gene lookup returns CDR1 SGHRS and CDR2 YFSETQ. Trimming took off 5 bases at V and 2 bases at J, with 4 bases between the two ends. CDR3 length: 11 residues. In nucleotides, the CDR3 is TGCGCCAGCAGTATTCAAGAGACCCAGTACTTC. Its protein is CASSIQETQYF.

This chain joins TRBV30 and TRBJ2-5, with TRBD2 matching 10 bases. V was pared by 7 bases and J by 2 bases, with 7 bases of the junction left unmatched. Germline values: CDR1 GTSNPN, CDR2 SVGIG (reference sequence). CDR3 length equals 14 residues. The DNA for the CDR3 is TGTGCCTTCGGTACTAGCGGGACTCAAGAGACCCAGTACTTC. This codes for CAFGTSGTQETQYF.

The chain combines TRBV4-1 with TRBJ1-1; 7 positions match TRBD1. The CDR3 loop spans 12 amino acids. Trimming at V came to 1 base and at J to 14 bases, leaving 7 bases not matched to a gene. Germline V gives CDR1 MGHRA, CDR2 YSYEKL. CDR3 in DNA: TGCGCCAGCAGCCAAGCGGGGGACAGTCGCTTCTTT. This encodes CASSQAGDSRFF.

V usage is TRBV6-5 and J usage is TRBJ1-2, with D unclear. V dropped 2 bases and J dropped 4 bases, with 14 bases sitting between them. From germline, CDR1 is MNHEY and CDR2 SVGAGI. The CDR3 runs to 15 residues. The DNA of the CDR3 is TGTGCCAGCAGTTACGCCTCGCGGAACACCTATGGCTACACCTTC. Translating it yields CASSYASRNTYGYTF.

This clone was observed once. This chain joins TRBV16 and TRBJ2-6; D uncertain. Germline V CDR1 and CDR2: KGHSY, FQNENV. The CDR3 length is 15 residues. Between the trimmed V and J ends, which lost 0 bases and 0 bases, there was a span of 3 bases. CDR3 nucleotide sequence: TGTGCCAGCAGCCAATCTATCTCTGGGGCCAACGTCCTGACTTTC. Residues: CASSQSISGANVLTF.

CDR3 protein: CASSGTDYNEKLFF. The CDR3 DNA is TGTGCCAGCAGTGGGACAGACTATAATGAAAAACTGTTTTTT. The gene calls are TRBV25-1 and TRBJ1-4; a possible D gene is TRBD1 (6 bases). The CDR3 runs 14 residues. Deletions cut 4 bases from V and 4 bases from J, with 10 bases between. CDR1 and CDR2 (germline): MGHDK, SYGVNS.

V gene TRBV18 combines with J gene TRBJ2-7; D may be TRBD1 (6 bases). The CDR3 length is 14 residues. V lost 3 bases and J 2 bases, leaving 11 bases between the germline ends. Germline loops: CDR1 KGHSH, CDR2 LQKENI. The CDR3 DNA reads as TGTGCCAGCTCACCCACCAGGACAGCCTACGAGCAGTACTTC. Translated: CASSPTRTAYEQYF. The variable domain in full, completed from reference TRBV18 and TRBJ2-7, reads NAGVMQNPRHLVRRRGQEARLRCSPMKGHSHVYWYRQLPEEGLKFMVYLQKENIIDESGMPKERFSAEFPKEGPSILRIQQVVRGDSAAYFCASSPTRTAYEQYFGPGTRLTVT.

The chain is built from TRBV9 and TRBJ2-1; weak D call: TRBD2 (6 bases). Germline assignment: CDR1 SGDLS and CDR2 YYNGEE. The germline V and J ends were trimmed by 1 base and 5 bases, with 13 bases remaining between them. The CDR3 is 15 residues long. CDR3 amino acids: CASSVSLAHDNEQFF. The CDR3 DNA follows: TGTGCCAGCAGCGTAAGTCTAGCGCACGACAATGAGCAGTTCTTC. Full variable domain (outside the CDR3, taken from reference TRBV9 and TRBJ2-1): DSGVTQTPKHLITATGQRVTLRCSPRSGDLSVYWYQQSLDQGLQFLIQYYNGEERAKGNILERFSAQQFPDLHSELNLSSLELGDSALYFCASSVSLAHDNEQFFGPGTRLTVL.

J is TRBJ1-6 and V is TRBV11-1, with unresolved D. Trimming left V 5 bases short and J 7 bases short, with 15 bases between. Germline values: CDR1 SGHAT, CDR2 FQDESV (reference sequence). CDR3 length: 15 residues. CDR3 coding DNA: TGTGCCAGCAGCCCTGATCGCGTCGCCAATTCACCCCTCCACTTT. The encoded protein is CASSPDRVANSPLHF. Drawing the rest from reference TRBV11-1 and TRBJ1-6, the complete variable domain is EAEVAQSPRYKITEKSQAVAFWCDPISGHATLYWYRQILGQGPELLVQFQDESVVDDSQLPKDRFSAERLKGVDSTLKIQPAELGDSAMYLCASSPDRVANSPLHFGNGTRLTVT.

This chain links TRBV6-5 with TRBJ2-2; possibly TRBD2 for D (5 bases). The CDR3 loop spans 15 amino acids. The V gene lost 2 bases and the J gene lost 2 bases, with 9 bases spanning the gap. In germline, CDR1 is MNHEY, CDR2 SVGAGI. CDR3 sequence (DNA): TGTGCCAGCAGTTACGAGGGCAGAAACACCGGGGAGCTGTTTTTT. This encodes CASSYEGRNTGELFF.

In its sample, this clone was seen once. This chain uses TRBV10-1 with TRBJ1-1, with 8 bases fitting TRBD1. The CDR3 consists of 17 residues. Trimming cost V 0 bases and J 2 bases; bases outside gene matches: 8. The germline V gene encodes CDR1 WNHNN and CDR2 SYGVQD (reference sequence). The CDR3 loop is CASSESQGAARNTEAFF. The CDR3 coding sequence is TGCGCCAGCAGTGAGTCCCAGGGGGCAGCGAGAAACACTGAAGCTTTCTTT.

Turning to this clone: At the DNA level, this CDR3 is encoded by other sequences in the same sample as well. In DNA, the CDR3 is TGTGCCAGCAGTGAACAGGGAAACACTGAAGCTTTCTTT. Protein product: CASSEQGNTEAFF. V and J are TRBV2 and TRBJ1-1; perhaps TRBD1 as D (5 bases). CDR3 size: 13 residues. The V and J ends lost 2 bases and 2 bases respectively, with 6 bases between them. Looked up from germline, CDR1 is SNHLY and CDR2 is FYNNEI.

The V call is TRBV5-1, the J call TRBJ2-7; 8 nucleotides agree with TRBD1. The germline gives CDR1 SGHRS, CDR2 YFSETQ. V trimming: 1 base; J trimming: 4 bases; junction bases outside the gene matches: 7. The length of the CDR3 is 15 residues. CDR3 DNA sequence: TGCGCCAGCAGCTTGCGCGGCAGGGGGCTGTACGAGCAGTACTTC. Its translation: CASSLRGRGLYEQYF.

The V and J genes are TRBV6-2 or TRBV6-3 and TRBJ1-1, with D unresolved. V lost 5 bases and J lost 11, with 21 bases in between. Looked up from germline, CDR1 is MNHEY and CDR2 is SVGEGT. CDR3 size: 14 residues. CDR3: CASSRSRLVTSAFF. CDR3 nucleotides: TGTGCCAGCAGTCGGTCTCGACTTGTTACATCGGCTTTCTTT.

The rearrangement links TRBV2 to TRBJ1-2; possibly TRBD1 for D (5 bases). Per the germline V gene, CDR1 is SNHLY and CDR2 is FYNNEI. Between the trimmed V and J ends, which lost 3 bases and 3 bases, there was a span of 14 bases. This CDR3 region has 15 residues. The DNA for the CDR3 is TGTGCCAGCAGTGACAGGGCCGCTACATACTATGGCTACACCTTC. The encoded protein is CASSDRAATYYGYTF.

V is TRBV6-1 and J is TRBJ1-1, with D uncertain. Germline V gives CDR1 MNHNS, CDR2 SASEGT. The CDR3 covers 12 residues. V lost 5 bases to trimming and J lost 4 bases, with 8 bases between them. The CDR3 region has the DNA TGTGCCAGCAGTCCGGGTCCCACTGAAGCTTTCTTT. Encoded protein: CASSPGPTEAFF.

V gene TRBV3-1 (or the pseudogene TRBV3-2) combines with J gene TRBJ2-1, with 8 bases aligning to TRBD1. This CDR3 contains 15 residues. Germline V gene data show CDR1 as LGHDT and CDR2 as YNNKEL (reference sequence). With V trimmed by 4 bases and J by 10 bases, 12 bases remained unmatched. The CDR3 DNA reads as TGTGCCAGCAGCCCAGGGGGCACCACCCCCAAAGAGCAGTTCTTC. It specifies CASSPGGTTPKEQFF.

This sequence joins TRBV7-3 and TRBJ2-1; 7 positions match TRBD1. The J segment lost 7 bases and the V segment lost 1 base, leaving 4 bases of the junction unmatched. The CDR3 is made up of 14 amino acids. Germline V CDR1 and CDR2: SGHTA, FQGTGA. CDR3 residues: CASSLKRGPNEQFF. CDR3 bases: TGTGCCAGCAGCTTAAAAAGGGGGCCTAATGAGCAGTTCTTC.

This sequence joins TRBV4-3 and TRBJ1-4; 10 bases match TRBD1. Losses at the gene ends were 0 bases for V and 8 bases for J; bases not matched to a gene: 6. The CDR3 runs 16 residues. Germline lookup yields CDR1 LGHNA and CDR2 YSLEER. This chain's CDR3 is CASSQDKGTGVEKLFF. CDR3 nucleotides: TGCGCCAGCAGCCAAGATAAGGGGACAGGGGTGGAAAAACTGTTTTTT.

The rearrangement joins TRBV28 to TRBJ2-7; tentative D call: TRBD2 (5 bases). Germline CDR1 reads MDHEN; CDR2 reads SYDVKM. V was pared by 6 bases and J by 1 base, with 22 bases between. The CDR3 is 17 amino acids. The CDR3 region has the DNA TGTGCCAGCAGCCCGGCTAGCATGGCCTCGGGGTCCTACGAGCAGTACTTC. This encodes CASSPASMASGSYEQYF.

This chain joins TRBV5-1 and TRBJ2-3; TRBD1 might be the D (6 bases). CDR3 length equals 13 residues. Looked up from germline, CDR1 is SGHRS and CDR2 is YFSETQ. Trimming shortened V by 4 bases and J by 3 bases, and 9 bases separated the two germline ends. CDR3 residues: CASSNQGTDTQYF. As DNA, the CDR3 is TGCGCCAGCAGCAACCAGGGGACAGATACGCAGTATTTT.

The J gene is TRBJ1-1, the V gene TRBV6-5; the D gene is possibly TRBD1 (6 bases). V lost 3 bases, J lost 3 bases, and 11 bases lay in between. Germline loops: CDR1 MNHEY, CDR2 SVGAGI. The CDR3 has 14 residues. The CDR3 nucleotides are TGTGCCAGCAGTTATGGGGGGGCGGACACTGAAGCTTTCTTT. Translating it yields CASSYGGADTEAFF.

The V gene is TRBV4-3, the J gene TRBJ2-1; D is unclear. Germline CDR1 is LGHNA and CDR2 is YSLEER. V was trimmed by 0 bases and J by 3 bases, leaving 9 bases between them. The CDR3 has 15 amino acids. The CDR3 loop reads CASSQETAYYNEQFF. The CDR3, as DNA: TGCGCCAGCAGCCAAGAGACTGCCTACTACAATGAGCAGTTCTTC.

The genes are TRBV18 and TRBJ1-1; no reliable D call. Per the germline V gene, CDR1 is KGHSH and CDR2 is LQKENI. The V and J ends lost 2 bases and 0 bases respectively, with 7 bases between them. This CDR3 is built from 14 residues. The CDR3 DNA reads TGTGCCAGCTCACCAGAACAGATGAACACTGAAGCTTTCTTT. Translating gives CASSPEQMNTEAFF. Filled out from reference TRBV18 and TRBJ1-1, the complete variable domain reads NAGVMQNPRHLVRRRGQEARLRCSPMKGHSHVYWYRQLPEEGLKFMVYLQKENIIDESGMPKERFSAEFPKEGPSILRIQQVVRGDSAAYFCASSPEQMNTEAFFGQGTRLTVV.

This clone was found a few times. This sequence joins TRBV4-2 and TRBJ2-7, with 9 bases lining up with TRBD2. V shed 2 bases and J 0 bases; nucleotides not matched to a gene: 2. The CDR3 length is 15 residues. Germline V CDR1 and CDR2: LGHNA, YNFKEQ. The DNA of the CDR3 is TGTGCCAGCAGCCAAATGCGGGAGGGCTCCTACGAGCAGTACTTC. Protein product: CASSQMREGSYEQYF.